Listed below are T cell receptor beta chains from one sample, sequenced in a study of shared clonotypes between healthy human individuals. Clones were read by immunoSEQ multiplex PCR, and TCRdb kept only the in-frame ones, dropping some. Counted here are just under 95,000 clones, almost 70% occurring once; the ten biggest clones make up approximately 53%. The specimen was memory CD8+ T cells sorted from blood. All receptors derive from a man aged 25 to 40 in good health. Both conserved end residues are part of each CDR3. Each record gives: D gene, clone size, V gene, J gene, CDR3 protein, CDR3 DNA. D genes are given only for firm matches. Where a row states a size, it is once, few, many or the class of an expanded clone; other rows omit it.

>NA|NA|TRBV4-3|TRBJ2-7
CASSQLPGDGQYF
TGCGCCAGCAGCCAACTCCCAGGGGACGGGCAGTACTTC
>TRBD1|NA|TRBV14|TRBJ2-7
CASSQVGQGRYYEQYF
TGTGCCAGCAGCCAAGTCGGACAGGGCCGCTACTACGAGCAGTACTTC
>NA|many|TRBV28|TRBJ2-7
CASSSSDYEQYF
TGTGCCAGCAGTTCCTCGGACTACGAGCAGTACTTC
>NA|NA|TRBV7-3|TRBJ1-4
CASSQNLGEKLFF
TGTGCCAGCAGCCAGAACCTCGGGGAAAAACTGTTTTTT
>NA|NA|TRBV7-6|TRBJ2-3
CASSFTAAESTDTQYF
TGTGCCAGCAGCTTCACCGCGGCGGAGAGCACAGATACGCAGTATTTT
>NA|NA|TRBV9|TRBJ2-1
CASSPQGGLSNNEQFF
TGTGCCAGCAGCCCCCAAGGGGGACTGTCAAACAATGAGCAGTTCTTC
>TRBD2|few|TRBV28|TRBJ2-1
CASKPAGGHQQFF
TGTGCCAGCAAACCAGCGGGAGGGCATCAGCAGTTCTTC
>TRBD2|NA|TRBV5-1|TRBJ2-1
CASSLGSGRKTLSDNEQFF
TGCGCCAGCAGCTTGGGTAGCGGGAGGAAGACCTTATCCGACAATGAGCAGTTCTTC
>TRBD1|many|TRBV5-6|TRBJ2-1
CASSSGTGESYNEQFF
TGTGCCAGCAGCTCGGGGACAGGGGAGTCCTACAATGAGCAGTTCTTC
>TRBD2|NA|TRBV19|TRBJ2-7
CASSVAGGLYEQYF
TGTGCCAGTAGTGTAGCGGGAGGCCTCTACGAGCAGTACTTC
>NA|NA|TRBV5-1|TRBJ2-1
CASSLSIGVVAEQFF
TGCGCCAGCAGCTTGTCAATAGGAGTGGTTGCGGAGCAGTTCTTC
>TRBD1|once|TRBV7-7|TRBJ1-3
CASSLGDSSGNTIYF
TGTGCTAGCAGCTTAGGGGACAGCTCTGGAAACACCATATATTTT
>NA|NA|TRBV4-3|TRBJ2-7
CASSQEASNSYEQYF
TGCGCCAGCAGCCAAGAAGCTAGCAACTCCTACGAGCAGTACTTC
>TRBD2|few|TRBV27|TRBJ2-2
CASQREWGGELFF
TGTGCCAGCCAGCGGGAGTGGGGCGGGGAGCTGTTTTTT
>NA|NA|TRBV19|TRBJ2-2
CASSTVPGSGELFF
TGTGCCAGTAGTACCGTCCCGGGGTCCGGGGAGCTGTTTTTT